The rows below give T cell receptor beta chains drawn from one sample of a study of OX40 agonist ivuxolimab in advanced cancers. Produced via immunoSEQ multiplex PCR; TCRdb's table is partial and in-frame only. The data contain around 80,000 clones, around nine tenths of them seen just once; the ten biggest clones take up roughly 0.18%. Sequencing used CD4+ or CD8+ T cells sorted from blood, obtained in a trial of the OX40 agonist ivuxolimab. Every receptor here comes from an adult with an advanced solid tumor such as melanoma, head and neck, liver or kidney cancer. Both conserved end residues are part of each CDR3. A D gene is named only where the DNA matches it firmly. Size values are once, few and many counts, or a class for expanded clones, and some rows have none.

d_call	v_call	clone_size	j_call	cdr3_aa	cdr3_nt
NA	TRBV5-1	NA	TRBJ2-7	CASSLVLGERYEQYF	TGCGCCAGCAGCTTGGTCTTAGGGGAGCGGTACGAGCAGTACTTC
TRBD2	TRBV5-4	NA	TRBJ2-7	CASSAGTSGRREQYF	TGTGCCAGCAGTGCCGGGACTAGCGGGAGACGCGAGCAGTACTTC
NA	TRBV28	NA	TRBJ1-1	CASSLGARFRAFF	TGTGCCAGCAGTTTAGGTGCCCGTTTCCGAGCTTTCTTT
TRBD2	TRBV5-1	NA	TRBJ2-6	CASSLFGLAGAFSGANVLTF	TGCGCCAGCAGCTTGTTTGGACTAGCGGGGGCTTTCTCTGGGGCCAACGTCCTGACTTTC
NA	TRBV13	NA	TRBJ2-7	CASSSFYEQYF	TGTGCCAGCAGCTCCTTCTACGAGCAGTACTTC
NA	TRBV29-1	NA	TRBJ2-3	CSVSAGVNADTQYF	TGCAGCGTCAGCGCAGGGGTTAATGCAGATACGCAGTATTTT
NA	TRBV4-2	NA	TRBJ2-4	CASSQDFFSGNIQYF	TGTGCCAGCAGCCAAGATTTCTTCTCGGGGAACATTCAGTACTTC
NA	TRBV7-9	few	TRBJ2-1	CASSLVGLGIEQFF	TGTGCCAGCAGCTTAGTAGGATTAGGGATTGAGCAGTTCTTC
TRBD1	TRBV10-2	once	TRBJ2-2	CASTYDRVHTGELFF	TGCGCCAGCACCTACGACAGGGTGCACACCGGGGAGCTGTTTTTT
NA	TRBV7-9	NA	TRBJ1-4	CASSLSQVNEKLFF	TGTGCCAGCAGCTTATCACAGGTTAATGAAAAACTGTTTTTT
TRBD1	TRBV5-1	NA	TRBJ1-1	CASSQTGGITEAFF	TGCGCCAGCAGTCAAACAGGGGGCATCACTGAAGCTTTCTTT
TRBD1	TRBV25-1	NA	TRBJ1-2	CASSFQGARGYTF	TGTGCCAGCAGTTTCCAGGGGGCGCGTGGCTACACCTTC
TRBD1	TRBV5-1	NA	TRBJ1-2	CASGQGDGYTF	TGCGCCAGCGGACAGGGGGATGGCTACACCTTC
TRBD1	TRBV28	NA	TRBJ1-6	CASSLGQGGSPLHF	TGTGCCAGCAGTCTTGGACAGGGAGGTTCACCCCTCCACTTT
TRBD1	TRBV2	NA	TRBJ2-6	CASRGRDRRPGGANVLTF	TGTGCCAGCAGGGGACGGGACAGGCGACCGGGGGGGGCCAACGTCCTGACTTTC
TRBD1	TRBV30	NA	TRBJ1-2	CAWQEGQGLGYTF	TGTGCCTGGCAGGAAGGACAGGGTCTGGGCTACACCTTC
TRBD1	TRBV19	NA	TRBJ2-7	CASSIRTGSYEQYF	TGTGCCAGTAGTATCAGGACAGGGAGCTACGAGCAGTACTTC
TRBD2	TRBV7-9	NA	TRBJ2-7	CASSRSSGRHYEQYF	TGTGCCAGCAGCCGCTCTAGCGGGAGGCACTACGAGCAGTACTTC
NA	TRBV30	NA	TRBJ1-1	CAWSVSPGFAEAFF	TGTGCCTGGAGTGTATCGCCAGGGTTTGCTGAAGCTTTCTTT
TRBD2	TRBV6-5	NA	TRBJ2-7	CASARDAGGSYEQYF	TGTGCCAGCGCGAGGGACGCGGGAGGGTCCTACGAGCAGTACTTC
NA	TRBV29-1	NA	TRBJ1-1	CSVGSSAHRDTEAFF	TGCAGCGTTGGTAGTTCAGCCCACCGGGACACTGAAGCTTTCTTT
NA	TRBV5-5	NA	TRBJ1-5	CASSTGQISNQPQHF	TGTGCCAGCAGCACAGGACAGATAAGCAATCAGCCCCAGCATTTT
NA	TRBV5-8	NA	TRBJ1-2	CASSLVGRDYGYTF	TGTGCCAGCAGCTTGGTAGGAAGAGACTATGGCTACACCTTC
NA	TRBV10-3	few	TRBJ1-3	CAISESGSSGNTIYF	TGTGCCATCAGTGAGTCAGGTAGTTCTGGAAACACCATATATTTT
NA	TRBV9	NA	TRBJ1-2	CASSVGGVANYGYTF	TGTGCCAGCAGCGTAGGGGGGGTAGCTAACTATGGCTACACCTTC
NA	TRBV30	NA	TRBJ2-7	CAWAGGFYEQYF	TGTGCCTGGGCTGGCGGGTTCTACGAGCAGTACTTC
TRBD2	TRBV30	NA	TRBJ2-2	CARKPGLASTGELFF	TGTGCCAGGAAGCCGGGACTAGCGTCAACCGGGGAGCTGTTTTTT
NA	TRBV14	NA	TRBJ1-6	CASSQGKGESSYNSPLHF	TGTGCCAGCAGCCAAGGGAAAGGGGAGAGCTCCTATAATTCACCCCTCCACTTT
NA	TRBV4-1	NA	TRBJ1-1	CASSQDVQVGNTEAFF	TGCGCCAGCAGCCAAGACGTGCAGGTGGGGAACACTGAAGCTTTCTTT
TRBD2	TRBV19	NA	TRBJ2-7	CASSFLGLAGAEQYF	TGTGCCAGTAGCTTTCTAGGACTAGCTGGGGCCGAGCAGTACTTC
TRBD1	TRBV2	NA	TRBJ1-2	CASRPGQGRGYTF	TGTGCCAGCAGACCAGGACAGGGACGAGGCTACACCTTC
TRBD1	TRBV27	few	TRBJ2-1	CASSLLTGEGQFF	TGTGCCAGCAGTTTGTTGACAGGGGAAGGGCAGTTCTTC
NA	TRBV5-1	NA	TRBJ2-1	CASSLRSAEEQFF	TGCGCCAGCAGCTTGCGGTCGGCAGAGGAGCAGTTCTTC
NA	TRBV28	NA	TRBJ2-5	CASLTGSQETQYF	TGTGCCAGCCTAACCGGCAGCCAAGAGACCCAGTACTTC
NA	TRBV7-9	NA	TRBJ1-2	CASSLAHGVYGYTF	TGTGCCAGCAGCTTAGCGCACGGAGTCTATGGCTACACCTTC
NA	TRBV6-1	once	TRBJ2-3	CASRQGLSTDTQYF	TGTGCCAGCAGGCAGGGACTTTCCACAGATACGCAGTATTTT
TRBD2	TRBV5-1	NA	TRBJ2-7	CASSLTGTSAYEQYF	TGCGCCAGCAGCCTGACCGGGACTAGCGCTTACGAGCAGTACTTC
TRBD1	TRBV19	NA	TRBJ1-2	CATNQGQGPFGYTF	TGTGCCACCAACCAAGGACAGGGACCTTTTGGCTACACCTTC
NA	TRBV7-9	NA	TRBJ1-5	CASSPVDASNQPQHF	TGTGCCAGCAGCCCTGTGGATGCGAGCAATCAGCCCCAGCATTTT
TRBD1	TRBV27	NA	TRBJ1-3	CASSPRAGTGVGNTIYF	TGTGCCAGCAGTCCTCGCGCGGGGACAGGGGTTGGAAACACCATATATTTT
NA	TRBV27	once	TRBJ1-4	CASSFIGRGLFF	TGTGCCAGCAGTTTTATAGGACGGGGACTGTTTTTT
NA	TRBV10-3	NA	TRBJ2-1	CAISAATNHNEQFF	TGTGCCATCAGTGCGGCCACGAACCACAATGAGCAGTTCTTC
NA	TRBV10-1	NA	TRBJ2-5	CASSEPRGLRETQYF	TGCGCCAGCAGTGAGCCGAGGGGTTTGCGGGAGACCCAGTACTTC
NA	TRBV5-4	NA	TRBJ1-1	CASRPARGNTEAFF	TGTGCCAGCAGGCCGGCCCGGGGGAACACTGAAGCTTTCTTT
NA	TRBV6-1	NA	TRBJ1-5	CASSDSLQPQHF	TGTGCCAGCAGTGATTCTCTACAGCCCCAGCATTTT
NA	TRBV5-1	NA	TRBJ2-2	CASSLGTAITGELFF	TGCGCCAGCAGCTTGGGTACTGCAATCACCGGGGAGCTGTTTTTT
TRBD1	TRBV5-4	NA	TRBJ2-5	CASSRNRGLGETQYF	TGTGCCAGCAGCAGAAACAGGGGATTAGGAGAGACCCAGTACTTC
NA	TRBV9	NA	TRBJ2-2	CASSARMNTGELFF	TGTGCCAGCAGCGCCCGGATGAACACCGGGGAGCTGTTTTTT